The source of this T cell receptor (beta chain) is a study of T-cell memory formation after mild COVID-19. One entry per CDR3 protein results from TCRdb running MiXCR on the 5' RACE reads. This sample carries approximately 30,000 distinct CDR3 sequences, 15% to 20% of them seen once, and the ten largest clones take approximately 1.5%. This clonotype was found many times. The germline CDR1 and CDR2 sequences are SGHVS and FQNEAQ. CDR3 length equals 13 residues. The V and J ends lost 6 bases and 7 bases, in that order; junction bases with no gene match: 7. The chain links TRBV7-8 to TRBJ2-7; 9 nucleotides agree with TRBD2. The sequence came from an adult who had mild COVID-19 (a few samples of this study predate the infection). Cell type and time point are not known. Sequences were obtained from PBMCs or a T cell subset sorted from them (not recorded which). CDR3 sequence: CASRPSGAREQYF. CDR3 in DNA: TGTGCCAGCAGGCCTAGCGGGGCTCGGGAGCAGTACTTC.